This T cell receptor beta chain was captured in a study of a mutant IDH1 vaccine in newly diagnosed glioma. Whole-study results and caveats: The vaccine induced immune responses, and these occurred in around 94% of patients.

Note on this clone: Its antigen is unknown. An end of the junction does not agree with germline; a read error may underlie this.

Method: immunoSEQ multiplex PCR; TCRdb's copy keeps in-frame clones and lacks some. This table has some 66,000 clones, 84% appearing once. Documented time point: week 35, safety follow-up. A 20-mer mutant IDH1 peptide at 300 ug was injected subcutaneously with topical imiquimod. The sequence derives from a man aged 25-45 years with glioma. Sequences were derived from PBMCs, sampled from a glioma patient whose treatment included an IDH1 peptide vaccine.

CDR3 sequence (DNA): TGTGCCAGCATAAGGGGACTACTGCTACCGGTCTTC. Protein sequence: CASIRGLLLPVF. The rearrangement uses TRBV2 and TRBJ2-1; 7 bases are a match to TRBD2. The germline V gene has CDR1 SNHLY and CDR2 FYNNEI. The CDR3 is made up of 12 amino acids.